Presented here are 17 T cell receptor beta chains from one specimen sequenced in a study of early T cells in non-severe SARS-CoV-2 infection. TCRdb redid the calling of the 5' RACE reads with MiXCR, one entry per CDR3 protein. The data hold about 26,000 distinct CDR3 sequences, with about 3.8% observed a single time. The source material was whole blood. The origin of the receptors is an adult who was a healthcare worker with PCR-confirmed SARS-CoV-2 infection or an uninfected control (not recorded which).

This clonotype has at least ten counts. The rearrangement links TRBV29-1 to TRBJ1-1; perhaps TRBD1 as D (5 bases). The CDR3 length is 14 residues. The germline V gene has CDR1 SQVTM and CDR2 ANQGSEA. Trimming cost V 4 bases and J 1 base, with 13 bases left between them. CDR3: CSVVGPRRNTEAFF. The CDR3 bases are TGCAGCGTTGTGGGACCTAGGAGGAACACTGAAGCTTTCTTT.

Many counts were recorded for this clonotype. The chain uses TRBV10-3 and TRBJ2-2, with D tentatively TRBD1 (6 bases). Germline CDR1 is ENHRY and CDR2 is SYGVKD. The CDR3 is made up of 16 amino acids. V shed 4 bases and J shed 3 bases, with 15 bases lying between them. The CDR3 sequence: CAISGADRPYTGELFF. The CDR3 DNA reads TGTGCCATCAGTGGGGCAGACAGGCCTTACACCGGGGAGCTGTTTTTT.

This clonotype has ten or more counts. This chain links TRBV29-1 with TRBJ1-5; unclear D gene. The V end was cut by 4 bases, the J end by 4 bases, with 5 bases between. This CDR3 is built from 11 residues. Germline V gene data show CDR1 as SQVTM and CDR2 as ANQGSEA. CDR3 amino acids: CSVGGNQPQHF. The CDR3 DNA reads as TGCAGCGTTGGGGGAAATCAGCCCCAGCATTTT.

Within the sample, this clonotype is medium-sized. V usage is TRBV6-2 or TRBV6-3 and J usage is TRBJ1-5, with D unresolved. The CDR3 extends over 14 amino acids. The V gene's germline CDR1 is MNHEY and CDR2 SVGEGT. With 0 bases removed from V and 7 bases from J, the gap between germline ends came to 10 bases. The CDR3 DNA reads TGTGCCAGCAGTTACTCACCAGAGGAACAGCCCCAGCATTTT. Translated, it gives CASSYSPEEQPQHF.

By proportion, this clonotype is medium-sized. This chain joins TRBV9 and TRBJ1-2; D is undetermined. The CDR3 totals 17 residues. CDR1 and CDR2 from the germline V gene are SGDLS and YYNGEE. Trimming left V 4 bases short and J 0 bases short, with 19 bases between. The CDR3 bases are TGTGCCAGCAGCCCCCCCTTATCGCGGAAAGCTAACTATGGCTACACCTTC. This gives the protein CASSPPLSRKANYGYTF.

This clonotype has ten or more counts. This sequence joins TRBV7-8 and TRBJ2-4; D is unresolved. Germline lookup yields CDR1 SGHVS and CDR2 FQNEAQ. The ends were cut back, 2 bases at V and 3 bases at J, with 14 bases in the middle. The length of the CDR3 is 16 residues. As DNA, the CDR3 is TGTGCCAGCAGCTTACTCCAGATAATGGACAAAAACATTCAGTACTTC. Translated, it gives CASSLLQIMDKNIQYF.

This clonotype was detected ten times or more. The V gene is TRBV30, the J gene TRBJ2-5, with 10 nucleotides matching TRBD2. From germline, CDR1 is GTSNPN and CDR2 SVGIG (reference sequence). V shed 4 bases and J 4 bases; nucleotides not matched to a gene: 15. This CDR3 contains 17 residues. The CDR3 sequence: CAWNRGLAGELAETQYF. As DNA, the CDR3 is TGTGCCTGGAACCGCGGGCTAGCGGGAGAGCTTGCAGAGACCCAGTACTTC.

This clonotype was detected many times. V usage is TRBV18 and J usage is TRBJ1-3, with D maybe TRBD1 (5 bases). CDR3 length: 16 amino acids. Germline V gene data show CDR1 as KGHSH and CDR2 as LQKENI. Trimming took 0 bases from V and 0 from J, leaving 9 bases between them. In DNA form, the CDR3 reads TGTGCCAGCTCACCACCGTCAGGGACCTCTGGAAACACCATATATTTT. Translation: CASSPPSGTSGNTIYF.

Note on this clonotype: Compared with germline, one end of the junction differs, possibly owing to a read error. The rearrangement uses TRBV5-4 and TRBJ2-5, with D possibly being TRBD1 or TRBD2 (5 bases each). Germline CDR1 SGHNT, CDR2 YYREEE (reference sequence). CDR3 length: 13 amino acids. The CDR3 here is CASSLGREETQYF. The CDR3, as DNA: TGTGCCAGCAGTTTGGGACGGGAAGAGACCCAGTACTTC.

This clonotype was recorded many times. CDR3 DNA sequence: TGTGCCAGCAGTTACTCGGCTTCCGGGATGGTCGGGGAGCTGTTTTTT. Translating it yields CASSYSASGMVGELFF. V is TRBV6-5 and J is TRBJ2-2, with a tentative D call TRBD2 (5 bases). Trimming took 0 bases from V and 7 from J, leaving 15 bases between them. In germline, CDR1 is MNHEY, CDR2 SVGAGI. The CDR3 has 16 residues.

This clonotype was counted ten times or more. The chain uses TRBV12-3 or TRBV12-4 and TRBJ2-7; possibly TRBD2 for D (6 bases). V was trimmed by 6 bases and J by 2 bases, leaving 11 bases between them. This CDR3 is built from 13 residues. CDR3 sequence: CASRVAGTYEQYF. CDR3 DNA: TGTGCCAGCAGGGTGGCGGGGACCTACGAGCAGTACTTC.

This clonotype was seen at least ten times. The V and J genes are TRBV5-1 and TRBJ1-2; TRBD1 matches at 8 bases. The junction had 2 bases not matched to a gene; V was cut back by 3 bases and J by 4 bases. Per the germline V gene, CDR1 is SGHRS and CDR2 is YFSETQ. The CDR3 is made up of 13 amino acids. As DNA, the CDR3 is TGCGCCAGCAGCTCAGGACAGGGCTATGGCTACACCTTC. This translates into CASSSGQGYGYTF.

This clonotype was observed at least ten times. The chain couples TRBV5-6 to TRBJ1-2; no reliable D call. CDR3 length equals 11 residues. In germline, CDR1 is SGHDT, CDR2 YYEEEE. Trimming took 0 bases from V and 3 from J, leaving 0 bases between them. The CDR3 DNA reads as TGTGCCAGCAGCTTGGACTATGGCTACACCTTC. It encodes CASSLDYGYTF.

This clonotype was seen a handful of times. The chain combines TRBV30 with TRBJ2-3, with D possibly TRBD2 on 6 matching bases. Germline CDR1 is GTSNPN and CDR2 is SVGIG (reference sequence). Between the trimmed V and J ends, which lost 0 bases and 10 bases, there was a span of 11 bases. This CDR3 has 12 residues. CDR3 sequence reads: CAWSVLGGAQYF. The CDR3 nucleotides are TGTGCCTGGAGTGTGTTGGGGGGTGCGCAGTATTTT. Based on the CDR3 plus reference TRBV30 and TRBJ2-3, the full variable domain is SQTIHQWPATLVQPVGSPLSLECTVEGTSNPNLYWYRQAAGRGLQLLFYSVGIGQISSEVPQNLSASRPQDRQFILSSKKLLLSDSGFYLCAWSVLGGAQYFGPGTRLTVL.

The genes are TRBV29-1 and TRBJ2-3; D gene ambiguous. V was clipped by 7 bases and J by 4 bases, with 12 bases between them. The CDR3 runs 12 residues. The germline V gene has CDR1 SQVTM and CDR2 ANQGSEA. The CDR3 reads CSATDGPDTQYF. As DNA, the CDR3 is TGCAGCGCAACCGATGGCCCAGATACGCAGTATTTT.

In its sample, this clonotype ranks as medium-sized. This chain connects TRBV29-1 to TRBJ2-1; 10 bases align to TRBD2. V gave up 2 bases and J gave up 10 bases; unmatched junction bases: 2. Germline V gene sequence: CDR1 SQVTM, CDR2 ANQGSEA. The CDR3 runs to 12 residues. CDR3 loop: CSVERTSGEQFF. CDR3 sequence (DNA): TGCAGCGTTGAAAGGACTAGCGGAGAGCAGTTCTTC.

There are many counts of this clonotype. This rearrangement joins TRBV29-1 to TRBJ1-1; D uncertain. V dropped 6 bases and J dropped 2 bases, with 13 bases sitting between them. The CDR3 covers 13 residues. Per the germline V gene, CDR1 is SQVTM and CDR2 is ANQGSEA. The CDR3 reads CSVRWPLNTEAFF. The CDR3 DNA is TGCAGCGTAAGGTGGCCCCTAAACACTGAAGCTTTCTTT.